This passage covers 15 T cell receptor beta chains from one sample sequenced in a study of blood T cell repertoires in COVID-19. Method: immunoSEQ multiplex PCR; TCRdb's copy keeps in-frame clones and lacks some. Of 90,000 or so clones in the sample, around 79% were seen once. Sequencing input: peripheral blood. The source of these receptors is a human donor in a cohort sampled during active COVID-19.

The rearrangement links TRBV30 to TRBJ2-7; 11 bases line up with TRBD2. The junction had 3 bases not matched to a gene; V was cut back by 5 bases and J by 0 bases. CDR1 and CDR2 from the germline V gene are GTSNPN and SVGIG (reference sequence). The CDR3 totals 14 residues. The DNA for the CDR3 is TGTGCCTGGTCTAGCGGGAGGACCTCCTACGAGCAGTACTTC. Translated: CAWSSGRTSYEQYF.

This chain uses TRBV6-6 with TRBJ1-5; 7 bases line up with TRBD1. The trim removed 2 bases at V and 4 bases at J, leaving 2 bases unmatched. The CDR3 loop spans 14 amino acids. CDR1 and CDR2 (germline): MNHNY, SVGAGI (reference sequence). The CDR3 here is CASSYGRGNQPQHF. CDR3 DNA: TGTGCCAGCAGTTACGGCAGGGGGAATCAGCCCCAGCATTTT.

This clone came up a few times. The J gene is TRBJ1-4, the V gene TRBV25-1, with 7 bases aligning to TRBD1. Germline CDR1 reads MGHDK; CDR2 reads SYGVNS. The CDR3 has 14 amino acids. V gave up 4 bases and J gave up 5 bases; unmatched junction bases: 4. The DNA for the CDR3 is TGTGCCAGCAGTGGACAGGGATCGAATGAAAAACTGTTTTTT. Protein product: CASSGQGSNEKLFF.

V and J are TRBV7-9 and TRBJ2-2; D unclear. V shed 0 bases and J shed 3 bases, with 5 bases lying between them. The CDR3 consists of 14 residues. CDR1 and CDR2 from the germline V gene are SEHNR and FQNEAQ (reference sequence). The CDR3 nucleotides read TGTGCCAGCAGCTTAGCCCTCTACACCGGGGAGCTGTTTTTT. The encoded protein is CASSLALYTGELFF.

Ten or more counts support this clone. This sequence joins TRBV28 and TRBJ2-5; 9 bases line up with TRBD1. The CDR3 extends over 15 amino acids. The V gene end was trimmed by 5 bases and the J gene end by 3 bases; junction bases not matched to a gene: 7. CDR1 and CDR2 from the germline V gene are MDHEN and SYDVKM. The CDR3 DNA reads TGTGCCAGCAGTCACCCACGGACAGGGGAAGAGACCCAGTACTTC. It codes for CASSHPRTGEETQYF.

The chain combines TRBV9 with TRBJ2-2; the match to TRBD1 covers 8 bases. V was clipped by 0 bases and J by 7 bases; unmatched bases: 5. Germline V gene sequence: CDR1 SGDLS, CDR2 YYNGEE. The CDR3 sequence is 15 residues long. As DNA, the CDR3 is TGTGCCAGCAGCGTAGGGGGACAGGCGGACGGGGAGCTGTTTTTT. Translation: CASSVGGQADGELFF.

This clone appeared a few times. This chain links TRBV5-6 with TRBJ1-4; D is possibly TRBD1 (5 bases). The V and J ends lost 3 bases and 11 bases respectively, with 17 bases between them. Germline lookup yields CDR1 SGHDT and CDR2 YYEEEE. This CDR3 is 14 amino acids long. CDR3 sequence (DNA): TGTGCCAGCAGCTCGATCGGGGGATTTGGGAAACTGTTTTTT. Protein sequence: CASSSIGGFGKLFF.

This clone was seen a handful of times. The rearrangement joins TRBV27 to TRBJ1-1; 7 nucleotides match TRBD1. V lost 5 bases to trimming and J lost 1 base; unmatched junction nucleotides: 4. Germline lookup yields CDR1 MNHEY and CDR2 SMNVEV (reference sequence). This CDR3 spans 14 amino acids. The CDR3 here is CASSPGTENTEAFF. The CDR3 DNA sequence: TGTGCCAGCAGTCCAGGGACAGAGAACACTGAAGCTTTCTTT.

This clone appeared a few times. The chain couples TRBV2 to TRBJ1-2, with D possibly matching TRBD1 (6 bases). This CDR3 is built from 12 residues. Germline V CDR1 and CDR2: SNHLY, FYNNEI. V lost 5 bases and J lost 8, with 12 bases in between. CDR3 sequence reads: CASSPGAVGYTF. The DNA for the CDR3 is TGTGCCAGCAGTCCAGGGGCGGTCGGCTACACCTTC.

The rearrangement uses TRBV12-3 or TRBV12-4 and TRBJ1-1, with D uncertain. V was shortened by 5 bases and J by 4 bases, with 8 bases between the two germline ends. The CDR3 runs to 12 residues. The chain's CDR3 is CASSQRSTEAFF. CDR3 nucleotide sequence: TGTGCCAGCAGTCAGAGGTCCACTGAAGCTTTCTTT.

V gene TRBV5-6 combines with J gene TRBJ2-1; possibly TRBD2 for D (5 bases). The CDR3 is 13 amino acids. Germline CDR1 is SGHDT and CDR2 is YYEEEE. V was cut by 0 bases and J by 15 bases, with 16 bases left in between. CDR3 coding DNA: TGTGCCAGCAGCTTGGCCTCGGGGTCGGGTACGTTCTTC. The encoded protein is CASSLASGSGTFF. Variable domain in full (rest from reference TRBV5-6 and TRBJ2-1): DAGVTQSPTHLIKTRGQQVTLRCSPKSGHDTVSWYQQALGQGPQFIFQYYEEEERQRGNFPDRFSGHQFPNYSSELNVNALLLGDSALYLCASSLASGSGTFFGPGTRLTVL.

This clone was counted once. The chain combines TRBV28 with TRBJ2-1; 9 bases align to TRBD2. V shed 10 bases and J 3 bases; nucleotides not matched to a gene: 4. Germline loops: CDR1 MDHEN, CDR2 SYDVKM. The CDR3 spans 13 residues. DNA of the CDR3: TGTGCCATCGCGGGAGGGGTCTACAATGAGCAGTTCTTC. Its protein is CAIAGGVYNEQFF.

The V gene is TRBV7-3, the J gene TRBJ2-1, with 8 bases fitting TRBD1. Trimming removed 6 bases from V and 9 bases from J; junction bases left unmatched: 13. This CDR3 is 15 amino acids long. Germline assignment: CDR1 SGHTA and CDR2 FQGTGA. CDR3: CASSLGQGPSSEQFF. The CDR3 DNA is TGTGCCAGCAGTCTCGGACAGGGCCCGTCGAGTGAGCAGTTCTTC.

The V and J genes are TRBV4-1 and TRBJ2-4; 9 bases are a match to TRBD1. The germline CDR1 and CDR2 sequences are MGHRA and YSYEKL. The CDR3 has 14 amino acids. V trimming: 4 bases; J trimming: 6 bases; junction bases outside the gene matches: 4. CDR3 DNA sequence: TGCGCCAGCAGCCTTCAGGGACAGGGAAACATTCAGTACTTC. Translating it yields CASSLQGQGNIQYF.

The chain combines TRBV6-2 or TRBV6-3 with TRBJ2-2; D perhaps matches TRBD2 (5 bases). With 6 bases removed from V and 1 base from J, the gap between germline ends came to 9 bases. This CDR3 contains 14 residues. The V gene's germline CDR1 is MNHEY and CDR2 SVGEGT. The CDR3 sequence is CASSRTENTGELFF. In DNA, the CDR3 is TGTGCCAGCAGCAGGACTGAGAACACCGGGGAGCTGTTTTTT.